The 31 T cell receptor beta chains listed next were all sequenced from one sample in a study of glioma-infiltrating T cells. Using RNA template, CDR3s of TCR alpha and beta were amplified with iRepertoire arm-PCR. In TCRdb, the multiplex PCR reads were re-called with MiXCR into one record per CDR3 protein. The table has about 410,000 distinct CDR3 sequences, 41% seen once. Sequenced: glioma tissue, nonneoplastic brain tissue, or PBMCs (not recorded which). Receptor source: a human donor with low-grade glioma or glioblastoma, undergoing nonglioma brain surgery, or in good health (not recorded which).

The chain uses TRBV7-2 and TRBJ2-3; D not certain. CDR3 length: 16 amino acids. Deletions cut 5 bases from V and 6 bases from J, with 21 bases between. Germline loops: CDR1 SGHTA, CDR2 FQGNSA. CDR3 sequence: CASSPRTGSGLDTQYF. CDR3 nucleotides: TGTGCCAGCAGCCCCCGGACCGGGTCGGGTTTGGATACGCAGTATTTT.

This chain uses TRBV7-8 with TRBJ2-3; 10 positions agree with TRBD2. The CDR3 has 19 residues. After removal of 6 bases from V and 6 bases from J, the junction contained 21 bases not matched to a gene. CDR1 and CDR2 from the germline V gene are SGHVS and FQNEAQ. CDR3 in amino acids: CASSYLLKKISSGRDTQYF. CDR3 sequence (DNA): TGTGCCAGCAGTTACCTACTCAAAAAGATTAGTAGCGGGAGGGATACGCAGTATTTT.

This clonotype has just a few counts. CDR3: CASSYSYKGTEAFF. CDR3 sequence (DNA): TGTGCCAGCAGTTATAGTTACAAGGGGACTGAAGCTTTCTTT. The chain has TRBV12-3 or TRBV12-4 and TRBJ1-1; tentative D call: TRBD1 (5 bases). The germline V and J ends were trimmed by 4 bases and 5 bases, with 14 bases remaining between them. The CDR3 loop spans 14 amino acids.

This clonotype was counted only a few times. The J gene is TRBJ2-3, the V gene TRBV29-1; D is undetermined. CDR3 length: 12 residues. Trimming stripped 2 bases from V and 7 bases from J, with 10 bases between. CDR1 and CDR2 from the germline V gene are SQVTM and ANQGSEA. CDR3 nucleotides: TGCAGCGTTGAACAAAGCGCAAATACGCAGTATTTT. Amino acids: CSVEQSANTQYF.

This clonotype was found a few times. The V call is TRBV28, the J call TRBJ2-7, with D possibly TRBD1 on 7 matching bases. Germline values: CDR1 MDHEN, CDR2 SYDVKM. This CDR3 comprises 17 residues. V gave up 4 bases and J gave up 2 bases, with 21 bases separating them. The CDR3 loop reads CASSSPILEGATYEQYF. CDR3 DNA: TGTGCCAGCAGTTCCCCTATTTTGGAGGGGGCGACCTACGAGCAGTACTTC. Full variable domain (missing parts from reference TRBV28 and TRBJ2-7): DVKVTQSSRYLVKRTGEKVFLECVQDMDHENMFWYRQDPGLGLRLIYFSYDVKMKEKGDIPEGYSVSREKKERFSLILESASTNQTSMYLCASSSPILEGATYEQYFGPGTRLTVT.

This clonotype was counted between two and nine times. The chain joins TRBV6-6 to TRBJ2-7; perhaps D is TRBD1 or TRBD2 (5 bases each). The CDR3 runs to 15 residues. V was shortened by 2 bases and J by 2 bases, with 13 bases between the two germline ends. In germline, CDR1 is MNHNY, CDR2 SVGAGI (reference sequence). Here the CDR3 DNA reads TGTGCCAGCAGTTACCGGGACCTTGGACCCTACGAGCAGTACTTC. This encodes CASSYRDLGPYEQYF.

This clonotype occurred many times. The chain uses TRBV28 and TRBJ2-5; D is possibly TRBD1 or TRBD2 (5 bases each). The germline CDR1 and CDR2 sequences are MDHEN and SYDVKM. Trimming removed 1 base from V and 4 bases from J, with 13 bases in between. CDR3 length: 15 amino acids. Here the CDR3 DNA reads TGTGCCAGCAGTTTATCCCGGGGCGAAACAGAGACCCAGTACTTC. Its protein is CASSLSRGETETQYF.

The chain couples TRBV10-3 to TRBJ2-1; D not certain. The germline V and J ends were trimmed by 6 bases and 0 bases, with 12 bases remaining between them. CDR3 length equals 15 residues. The germline V gene encodes CDR1 ENHRY and CDR2 SYGVKD. The CDR3 here is CAISRTVDSYNEQFF. For the CDR3, the DNA is TGTGCCATCAGCCGGACGGTAGACTCCTACAATGAGCAGTTCTTC.

This clonotype has at least ten counts. The rearrangement links TRBV25-1 to TRBJ1-1, with D unclear. Trimming took 4 bases from V and 8 from J, leaving 8 bases between them. The length of the CDR3 is 11 residues. CDR1 is MGHDK, CDR2 SYGVNS, per germline. The CDR3 nucleotides read TGTGCCAGCAGTGGTAATGAAGAAGCTTTCTTT. Protein product: CASSGNEEAFF.

The chain uses TRBV7-2 and TRBJ2-5, with D possibly being TRBD2 (6 bases). V lost 7 bases and J lost 4, with 16 bases in between. The CDR3 consists of 14 residues. CDR1 SGHTA and CDR2 FQGNSA come from the germline V gene. CDR3 in DNA: TGTGCCAGCACCTCCGTCGGGGGAGGAGAGACCCAGTACTTC. Amino acid sequence: CASTSVGGGETQYF.

This clonotype came up many times. The chain recombines TRBV27 with TRBJ1-6; the D is unclear. The germline gives CDR1 MNHEY, CDR2 SMNVEV (reference sequence). This CDR3 is built from 12 residues. The ends were cut back, 3 bases at V and 8 bases at J, with 5 bases in the middle. In DNA form, the CDR3 reads TGTGCCAGCAGTTTGGTGGATTCACCCCTCCACTTT. Translation: CASSLVDSPLHF.

V gene TRBV20-1 combines with J gene TRBJ1-5; D is undetermined. Trimming took 5 bases from V and 0 from J, leaving 8 bases between them. Germline loops: CDR1 DFQATT, CDR2 SNEGSKA (reference sequence). CDR3 length: 13 amino acids. The CDR3 DNA reads as TGCAGTGCTTCCCGGGCTAGCAATCAGCCCCAGCATTTT. Translated, it gives CSASRASNQPQHF.

In the case of this clonotype: Mismatch with germline at one junction end may stem from a read error. V usage is TRBV6-1 and J usage is TRBJ2-2; no clear D. The V gene's germline CDR1 is MNHNS and CDR2 SASEGT. The CDR3 extends over 11 amino acids. In nucleotides, the CDR3 is TGTGCCGGCAGCCCCCGTCGGGAGCTGTTTTTT. Translated: CAGSPRRELFF.

The chain carries TRBV19 and TRBJ1-1; D might be TRBD1 (5 bases). Germline V lookup: CDR1 LNHDA, CDR2 SQIVND (reference sequence). The CDR3 is 14 amino acids. V lost 5 bases and J 5 bases, leaving 15 bases between the germline ends. The CDR3 DNA follows: TGTGCCAGTAGTGTGGACACTCTCATAACTGAAGCTTTCTTT. Protein product: CASSVDTLITEAFF.

In DNA, the CDR3 is TGTGCCAGCAGTGAAGCCGGACATAGCAATCAGCCCCAGCATTTT. Translation: CASSEAGHSNQPQHF. The chain couples TRBV2 to TRBJ1-5; D is possibly TRBD1 (5 bases). The V end was cut by 0 bases, the J end by 0 bases, with 6 bases between. This CDR3 comprises 15 residues. The V gene's germline CDR1 is SNHLY and CDR2 FYNNEI.

Comments on this clonotype: This may stem from a read error, because a much larger clone lies one nucleotide away. This chain joins TRBV20-1 and TRBJ1-1; TRBD1 is a possible D gene (5 bases). CDR3 size: 13 residues. Germline CDR1 and CDR2: DFQATT and SNEGSKA (reference sequence). CDR3 in amino acids: CNAGDGRNTEAFF. The DNA for the CDR3 is TGCAATGCTGGGGACGGTCGGAACACTGAAGCTTTCTTT.

This clonotype appeared a few times. J is TRBJ2-1 and V is TRBV4-3; D is ambiguous. Per the germline V gene, CDR1 is LGHNA and CDR2 is YSLEER. The germline V and J ends were trimmed by 1 base and 4 bases, with 17 bases remaining between them. The CDR3 loop spans 17 amino acids. CDR3 sequence (DNA): TGCGCCAGCAGCCAAGGGATTCAGGCAGGCTGGTACAATGAGCAGTTCTTC. It encodes CASSQGIQAGWYNEQFF.

This clonotype was detected a few times. This sequence joins TRBV28 and TRBJ1-6; TRBD1 matches 8 bases. Germline CDR1 is MDHEN and CDR2 is SYDVKM. V shed 6 bases, J shed 10 bases, and the junction held 5 bases outside the gene matches. CDR3 length: 13 amino acids. The CDR3 region is CASRDRGGSPLHF. CDR3 sequence (DNA): TGTGCCAGCAGAGACAGGGGAGGATCACCCCTCCACTTT.

Worth noting for this clonotype: The junction differs from germline at one of its ends, possibly a read error. This chain links TRBV20-1 with TRBJ2-5; no reliable D call. The germline gives CDR1 DFQATT, CDR2 SNEGSKA (reference sequence). There are 13 residues in the CDR3. This CDR3 reads CSARVRRLEAQYF. The DNA of the CDR3 is TGCAGTGCTAGAGTGCGGCGGCTAGAGGCCCAGTACTTC.

This clonotype was detected only a few times. The gene calls are TRBV3-1 and TRBJ2-7; tentative D call: TRBD2 (5 bases). This CDR3 region has 14 residues. Between the trimmed V and J ends, which lost 4 bases and 0 bases, there was a span of 10 bases. Germline V gene data show CDR1 as LGHDT and CDR2 as YNNKEL (reference sequence). The CDR3 loop reads CASSPVAGSYEQYF. The CDR3 nucleotides read TGTGCCAGCAGCCCGGTGGCGGGCTCCTACGAGCAGTACTTC.

Worth noting for this clonotype: A much larger clone is a single base away; this may be a read error. The gene calls are TRBV27 and TRBJ2-5, with 9 bases lining up with TRBD1. Germline CDR1 MNHEY, CDR2 SMNVEV (reference sequence). CDR3 length: 16 residues. The CDR3 nucleotides read TGTGCCAGCAGTCCCCATCCGGGACAGGGTGAAGAGACCCGGTACTTC. It yields the protein CASSPHPGQGEETRYF.

Notes on this clonotype: A much larger clone differs from this one at a single base, so this may be a read error. This rearrangement joins TRBV6-1 to TRBJ1-5; D is unclear. The CDR3 extends over 14 amino acids. V gave up 5 bases and J gave up 6 bases, with 14 bases separating them. CDR1 MNHNS and CDR2 SASEGT come from the germline V gene. CDR3: CASSPGPRGQPQHF. In DNA, the CDR3 is TGTGCCAGCAGTCCCGGGCCACGCGGTCAGCCCCAGCATTTT.

This sequence joins TRBV4-1 and TRBJ2-1; TRBD2 matches 8 bases. The junction had 8 bases not matched to a gene; V was cut back by 3 bases and J by 1 base. Germline lookup yields CDR1 MGHRA and CDR2 YSYEKL. The CDR3 totals 17 residues. The DNA of the CDR3 is TGCGCCAGCAGCCAGGAGAGCGGGAGCGTATCCTACAATGAGCAGTTCTTC. Protein: CASSQESGSVSYNEQFF.

The chain couples TRBV20-1 to TRBJ2-7; D is unclear. Germline values: CDR1 DFQATT, CDR2 SNEGSKA (reference sequence). The CDR3 runs to 14 residues. The V gene lost 8 bases and the J gene lost 6 bases, with 23 bases spanning the gap. The CDR3 region is CSTVLEDPHAEQYF. In nucleotides, the CDR3 is TGCAGTACCGTTCTAGAAGATCCCCATGCCGAGCAGTACTTC.

This clonotype was seen more than once but under ten times. The V call is TRBV3-1, the J call TRBJ1-4; D is unresolved. V was cut by 4 bases and J by 0 bases, with 12 bases left in between. The CDR3 consists of 16 residues. Per germline, CDR1 LGHDT and CDR2 YNNKEL (reference sequence). The CDR3 reads CASSRDARTTNEKLFF. DNA for the CDR3: TGTGCCAGCAGCCGAGACGCTCGAACAACTAATGAAAAACTGTTTTTT.

This chain uses TRBV15 with TRBJ1-6; D might be TRBD1 (6 bases). V lost 2 bases and J 11 bases, leaving 10 bases between the germline ends. The CDR3 totals 13 residues. Looked up from germline, CDR1 is LNHNV and CDR2 is YYDKDF (reference sequence). This chain's CDR3 is CATSRNRDPPLHF. The CDR3 DNA reads as TGTGCCACCAGCAGAAACAGGGATCCACCCCTCCACTTT.

As for this clonotype: This could be a read error, since a much larger clone is one nucleotide away. The chain joins TRBV27 to TRBJ2-1, with D tentatively TRBD1 (5 bases). Per germline, CDR1 MNHEY and CDR2 SMNVEV (reference sequence). This CDR3 has 13 amino acids. Written as DNA, the CDR3 is TGTGCCAGCAGCCGACGACAGTACAATGAGGAGTTCTTC. It specifies CASSRRQYNEEFF.

This clonotype was observed a few times. The J gene is TRBJ2-1, the V gene TRBV7-3; 7 positions match TRBD2. Losses at the gene ends were 5 bases for V and 6 bases for J; bases not matched to a gene: 13. This CDR3 contains 16 residues. Looked up from germline, CDR1 is SGHTA and CDR2 is FQGTGA. DNA of the CDR3: TGTGCCAGCAGCCCACGGTCTAGCGGAGACGGCAATGAGCAGTTCTTC. Translation: CASSPRSSGDGNEQFF.

The CDR3 sequence is CSGFRTFYGYTF. In DNA, the CDR3 is TGCAGTGGGTTCAGGACGTTCTATGGCTACACCTTC. The J gene is TRBJ1-2, the V gene TRBV20-1; D call uncertain. The V gene's germline CDR1 is DFQATT and CDR2 SNEGSKA (reference sequence). Deletions cut 7 bases from V and 4 bases from J, with 13 bases between. The CDR3 is 12 amino acids.

Comment on this clonotype: This may be a read error: a much more frequent sequence differs by one nucleotide. No conserved phenylalanine or tryptophan ends this CDR3, so it is likely a read error. The rearrangement uses TRBV27 and TRBJ1-1, with D maybe TRBD1 (6 bases). V was clipped by 2 bases and J by 7 bases, with 14 bases between them. The germline gives CDR1 MNHEY, CDR2 SMNVEV (reference sequence). This CDR3 spans 14 amino acids. CDR3 in DNA: TGTGCCAGCAGTTTAATGGGGGGCTACTTTGAAGCTTTCCTT. Translating it yields CASSLMGGYFEAFL.

This chain links TRBV20-1 with TRBJ2-7, with a tentative D call TRBD1 (6 bases). The germline V gene has CDR1 DFQATT and CDR2 SNEGSKA (reference sequence). Between the trimmed V and J ends, which lost 4 bases and 2 bases, there was a span of 18 bases. The CDR3 totals 15 residues. The CDR3 DNA follows: TGCAGTGCTAAATTGCCGGGACAAGTAACCTACGAGCAGTACTTC. It codes for CSAKLPGQVTYEQYF.